These T cell receptor beta chains were read from a single sample in a study of T-cell reconstitution after alpha-beta-depleted transplantation in children. TCRdb re-called the PCR reads with MiXCR, one entry per CDR3 protein. The table includes some 500,000 distinct CDR3 sequences, approximately 16% detected once. Sequencing used PBMCs from the stem cell graft donor, obtained from the stem cell graft. These receptors came from a human donor who donated a stem cell graft to a child with acute lymphoblastic leukemia. CDR3s include the opening cysteine and the closing phenylalanine or tryptophan. Each record gives: J gene, V gene, CDR3 protein.

j_call: TRBJ1-2
v_call: TRBV11-2
cdr3_aa: CASSSFRSYGYTF

j_call: TRBJ1-2
v_call: TRBV7-9
cdr3_aa: CASSYGQHNYGYTF

j_call: TRBJ2-3
v_call: TRBV5-1
cdr3_aa: CASSTGTSGSVFMLDTQYF

j_call: TRBJ1-5
v_call: TRBV12-3/TRBV12-4
cdr3_aa: CASSPGRINQPQHF

j_call: TRBJ2-1
v_call: TRBV14
cdr3_aa: CASSGAIYNEQFF

j_call: TRBJ2-4
v_call: TRBV7-9
cdr3_aa: CASSVVILRDKNIQYF

j_call: TRBJ1-1
v_call: TRBV5-1
cdr3_aa: CASSSPGAGVLNTEAFF

j_call: TRBJ2-5
v_call: TRBV5-1
cdr3_aa: CASSGSGNGETQYF

j_call: TRBJ1-6
v_call: TRBV9
cdr3_aa: CASSVEGGPLRF

j_call: TRBJ1-1
v_call: TRBV7-2
cdr3_aa: CASMGQGSTEAFF

j_call: TRBJ1-4
v_call: TRBV11-2
cdr3_aa: CASSFIEAGGKLFF

j_call: TRBJ1-5
v_call: TRBV20-1
cdr3_aa: CSANTGYGNQPQHF

j_call: TRBJ1-1
v_call: TRBV6-5
cdr3_aa: CASSYWQGNTEAFF

j_call: TRBJ1-4
v_call: TRBV6-5
cdr3_aa: CASSYASWAGVNEKLFF

j_call: TRBJ2-5
v_call: TRBV20-1
cdr3_aa: CSARDLAGIQETQYF

j_call: TRBJ2-7
v_call: TRBV11-2
cdr3_aa: CASSGMTTATYEQYF

j_call: TRBJ2-7
v_call: TRBV7-8
cdr3_aa: CASSLVGLAGGMYEQYF

j_call: TRBJ2-2
v_call: TRBV20-1
cdr3_aa: CSAKEYDTGELFF

j_call: TRBJ2-5
v_call: TRBV5-1
cdr3_aa: CASSLAGAGLKETQYF

j_call: TRBJ2-7
v_call: TRBV21-1
cdr3_aa: CASSKWRQSLYEQYF

j_call: TRBJ2-3
v_call: TRBV4-2
cdr3_aa: CASSQTVAGLAGGDTQYF

j_call: TRBJ1-5
v_call: TRBV29-1
cdr3_aa: CSVDEGGEQPQHF

j_call: TRBJ2-3
v_call: TRBV7-2
cdr3_aa: CASSLDTGIPTDTQYF

j_call: TRBJ2-7
v_call: TRBV3-1
cdr3_aa: CASSRANEQYF

j_call: TRBJ1-4
v_call: TRBV5-1
cdr3_aa: CASSGDGRAANEKLFF

j_call: TRBJ1-1
v_call: TRBV4-1
cdr3_aa: CASSQDRFGTGVSNTEAFF

j_call: TRBJ1-6
v_call: TRBV27
cdr3_aa: CASSLEAGSVNSPLHF

j_call: TRBJ2-3
v_call: TRBV4-2
cdr3_aa: CASSRQIRGSSTDTQYF

j_call: TRBJ2-5
v_call: TRBV29-1
cdr3_aa: CSVEDREETQYF

j_call: TRBJ1-2
v_call: TRBV12-3/TRBV12-4
cdr3_aa: CASSLEGPYGYTF

j_call: TRBJ2-1
v_call: TRBV7-9
cdr3_aa: CASSQIAGGGNEQFF

j_call: TRBJ2-1
v_call: TRBV27
cdr3_aa: CASSSRTSGGVNEQFF

j_call: TRBJ2-5
v_call: TRBV20-1
cdr3_aa: CSAFPPGRFQETQYF

j_call: TRBJ1-1
v_call: TRBV4-1
cdr3_aa: CASSQGRGTEAFF

j_call: TRBJ2-1
v_call: TRBV9
cdr3_aa: CASSVARGSNEQFF

j_call: TRBJ1-3
v_call: TRBV5-1
cdr3_aa: CASSLWQGDPIYF

j_call: TRBJ2-7
v_call: TRBV4-1
cdr3_aa: CASSQVRLKLYEQYF

j_call: TRBJ1-2
v_call: TRBV12-3/TRBV12-4
cdr3_aa: CASSLAGGGGYTF

j_call: TRBJ2-7
v_call: TRBV7-9
cdr3_aa: CASSLGSGGSSYEQYF

j_call: TRBJ2-3
v_call: TRBV5-5
cdr3_aa: CASSIEAGETDTQYF

j_call: TRBJ2-7
v_call: TRBV30
cdr3_aa: CAWSRRGTSGYEQYF

j_call: TRBJ2-7
v_call: TRBV3-1
cdr3_aa: CASSQGGSPYEQYF

j_call: TRBJ2-1
v_call: TRBV10-3
cdr3_aa: CAISSGRDYNEQFF

j_call: TRBJ1-1
v_call: TRBV7-8
cdr3_aa: CASSLAYTLEAFF

j_call: TRBJ2-6
v_call: TRBV5-1
cdr3_aa: CASRPGVDGANVLTF

j_call: TRBJ2-7
v_call: TRBV5-1
cdr3_aa: CASSPRTGVSYEQYF

j_call: TRBJ2-7
v_call: TRBV15
cdr3_aa: CATSRGRDSPNEQYF